Listed here are 5 T cell receptor beta chains from one sample, sequenced in a study of shared clonotypes between healthy human individuals. Clones were read by immunoSEQ multiplex PCR, and TCRdb kept only the in-frame ones, dropping some. Of a few million clones listed, approximately 96% are singletons. The source material was naive CD4+ T cells sorted from blood. Stated subset: CD45RA+ positively selected. Receptors were obtained from a man between 18 and 29 years old in good health.

DNA of the CDR3: TGTGCCAGCAGCTTACGATCCGGGCGGGCCCTGCATCCAAATCAGCCCCAGCATTTT. Translation gives CASSLRSGRALHPNQPQHF. This chain joins TRBV7-2 and TRBJ1-5; D not certain. Trimming took 2 bases from V and 4 from J, leaving 24 bases between them. This CDR3 comprises 19 residues. Looked up from germline, CDR1 is SGHTA and CDR2 is FQGNSA.

This chain joins TRBV5-1 and TRBJ1-2, with TRBD1 identical over 8 bases. The CDR3 sequence is 13 residues long. Looked up from germline, CDR1 is SGHRS and CDR2 is YFSETQ. Trimming at V came to 5 bases and at J to 3 bases, leaving 3 bases not matched to a gene. Here the CDR3 DNA reads TGCGCCAGCAGTCCAGGGGGCTACTATGGCTACACCTTC. Amino acid sequence: CASSPGGYYGYTF.

V gene TRBV28 combines with J gene TRBJ1-4; D unclear. V lost 4 bases to trimming and J lost 3 bases, with 9 bases between them. The CDR3 is 14 amino acids. Germline loops: CDR1 MDHEN, CDR2 SYDVKM. CDR3 sequence (DNA): TGTGCCAGCAGTTCCCTCGGCCCTAATGAAAAACTGTTTTTT. Its translation: CASSSLGPNEKLFF.

About this clone: Within the sample, other DNA sequences also encode this same CDR3. The chain recombines TRBV9 with TRBJ2-5; tentatively, D is TRBD1 (6 bases). The CDR3 covers 13 residues. Germline values: CDR1 SGDLS, CDR2 YYNGEE. Trimming removed 0 bases from V and 4 bases from J, with 7 bases in between. The CDR3 is CASSVVQGETQYF. The CDR3 DNA reads TGTGCCAGCAGCGTAGTACAGGGAGAGACCCAGTACTTC.

The chain couples TRBV4-1 to TRBJ2-1; a weak D match, TRBD2 (5 bases). Between the trimmed V and J ends, which lost 2 bases and 14 bases, there was a span of 16 bases. This CDR3 contains 13 residues. Germline values: CDR1 MGHRA, CDR2 YSYEKL. The CDR3 region has the DNA TGCGCCAGCAGCCAACCGAGGGAGAGTATCAAGTTCTTC. Amino acid sequence: CASSQPRESIKFF.